The entry that follows covers one TCR beta chain sequence. Its antigen is unknown. CDR1 and CDR2 from the germline V gene are LNHNV and YYDKDF (reference sequence). This CDR3 contains 15 residues. V dropped 0 bases and J dropped 7 bases, with 12 bases sitting between them. These data are taken from a study of cytomegalovirus exposure and HLA in healthy donors. Repertoires were generated with immunoSEQ multiplex PCR, while TCRdb's copy carries only in-frame clones and drops some. Of roughly 170,000 clones listed, approximately 83% are singletons. Broader study findings: Among TCR beta chains, those listed as cytomegalovirus-associated numbered more than 150.

This TCR derives from a woman aged 18 to 35 in good health and CMV-seropositive. Material for sequencing was PBMCs. The rearrangement joins TRBV15 to TRBJ2-2, with D possibly being TRBD2 (5 bases). CDR3 amino acids: CATSRDLAGNGELFF. The CDR3 nucleotides read TGTGCCACCAGCAGAGATCTCGCGGGCAACGGGGAGCTGTTTTTT.